The sequence of this T cell receptor beta chain was determined in a study of T cells after yellow fever vaccination (dated by TCRdb to about 2019). Regarding the research as a whole: The SMART-Seq v4 Ultra Low Input RNA kit was used to prepare libraries from fractions with low cell numbers. Bulk TCR alpha and beta repertoires were sequenced longitudinally to track T-cell clones before and after primary and booster YFV17D yellow fever vaccination. Two healthy male donors, one aged 18 to 29 and one aged 30 to 40 years, were included in the cohort. Blood samples were taken at several timepoints before and after primary and secondary immunization, and bulk PBMC replicates and cell subsets were isolated. On the study overall, not on this receptor specifically: Computational filtering was needed because FACS-sorted repertoires could contain abundant contaminating clonotypes from the bulk population. After the booster, most of the clones that had expanded following primary vaccination were detected again (approximately 96% of CD4 and 80% to 90% of CD8), which suggests that memory was broadly maintained. Compared with the primary T-cell response, the secondary T-cell response was weaker but faster, peaking on day 5 rather than day 15. A small fraction of clonotypes showed up in both the CD4 and CD8 compartments, probably as a result of convergent recombination. Because only a couple of donors were included in the study, the extent to which the findings can be generalized is limited.

This clonotype came up many times. Its antigen is currently not known. No qualities accompany the bases; no much larger clone lies one base away. Explained via the paper, the treatment or condition label denotes: live attenuated yellow fever vaccine strain. PBMCs were isolated from peripheral blood using a standard Ficoll-Paque protocol. CD4 and CD8 T-cell fractions were isolated with Dynabeads CD4 and CD8 positive selection kits. TriZol was used to extract RNA from bulk PBMCs, from CD4 and CD8 fractions, and from dextramer-positive and dextramer-negative fractions. V was cut back by 3 bases and J by 7 bases, leaving a gap of 7 bases between them. In the germline V gene, CDR1 corresponds to MNHEY and CDR2 to SVGEGT. The CDR3, cysteine through phenylalanine, is 12 amino acids long. Left in the record is the CDR3 DNA by itself, 36 bases read in frame from the first base. TCR cDNA was synthesized by 5'RACE template switching, which introduced a universal primer site and unique molecular identifiers. Priming of cDNA synthesis was performed from both the TCR alpha and TCR beta constant segments. Two PCR steps were used to amplify libraries, with sample barcodes and sequencing adapters being added in the second step. Sequencing of libraries was done on Illumina HiSeq 2500 (2x100 bp) or NovaSeq (2x150 bp). The original pipeline was this. Reads were demultiplexed and collapsed into UMI consensus sequences with MIGEC, and V(D)J alignment was performed with MiXCR. Vaccine-responding clonotypes were identified with edgeR using replicate PBMC samples, with FDR below 0.01 and a log2 fold change above 5 up to day 15 being required. Bulk clonotypes were assigned CD4 or CD8 identity according to which sequenced CD4 or CD8 repertoire held them at higher abundance. TCRdb ran its own pipeline on the public reads, namely fastp trimming at Q25 and MiXCR clone calling, and kept in-frame beta chains. For every CDR3 protein sequence, its rows merge into one entry that carries the most common genes and DNA. TCRdb, not the original authors, processed these V and J calls. Recorded for this sample are about 73,000 distinct CDR3 sequences; around 7% of them occurred a single time. 41% of the sample rests with the top ten.

The sequence derives from a man aged 30-40 years who received the YFV17D yellow fever vaccine. The sequencing here drew on CD8+ T cells sorted from PBMCs, taken on the day of the yellow fever booster vaccination. The sequence is built from TRBV6-2 or TRBV6-3 and TRBJ1-5, with an unclear D gene assignment. The CDR3 protein is CASSYWRQPQHF. At the DNA level, the sequence is TGTGCCAGCAGTTATTGGAGGCAGCCCCAGCATTTT.